The clone carrying this TCR beta chain appeared a few times. The data belong to a study of beta chain features in type 1 diabetes. Investigators reverse transcribed all isolated RNA, so they sequenced expressed TCRB transcripts. An average roughly 3.6 million reads came from naive, central memory and regulatory T cell samples. Some clones are missing from TCRdb's copy, which holds only in-frame ones; the method was immunoSEQ multiplex PCR. This sample yields 900,000 or so clones, of which 15% to 20% are seen a single time; 0.023% belongs to the top ten. The origin of this receptor is a woman aged 18-29 years in good health. Sequencing used naive CD4+ T cells from blood.

Here the CDR3 DNA reads TGTGCCAGTGGACGTCAAGAGACCCAGTACTTC. Protein product: CASGRQETQYF. This chain links TRBV28 with TRBJ2-5; D ambiguous. The CDR3 loop spans 11 amino acids. Trimming shortened V by 9 bases and J by 2 bases, and 7 bases separated the two germline ends. Germline V gene lookup returns CDR1 MDHEN and CDR2 SYDVKM.